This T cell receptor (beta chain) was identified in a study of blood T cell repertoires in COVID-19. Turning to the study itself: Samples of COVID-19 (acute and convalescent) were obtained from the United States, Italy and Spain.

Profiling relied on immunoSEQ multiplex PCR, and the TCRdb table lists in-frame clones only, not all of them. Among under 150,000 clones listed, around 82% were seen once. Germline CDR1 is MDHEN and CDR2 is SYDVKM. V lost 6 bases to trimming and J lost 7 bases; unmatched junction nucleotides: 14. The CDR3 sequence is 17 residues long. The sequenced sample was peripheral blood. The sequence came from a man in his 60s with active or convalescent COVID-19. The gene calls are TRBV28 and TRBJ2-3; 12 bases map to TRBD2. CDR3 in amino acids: CASRRTTSGGIRHTQYF. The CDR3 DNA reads TGTGCCAGCAGACGCACGACTAGCGGGGGAATCCGGCATACGCAGTATTTT.